This T cell receptor (beta chain) was identified in a study of T cell responses to AZD1222 COVID-19 vaccine. Study results and caveats: With dominance at 160-218 and 743-854, vaccine-associated CD4 TCRs spanned spike.

Measured with immunoSEQ multiplex PCR; TCRdb has only the in-frame clones, and not every one. The data hold tens of thousands of clones, with roughly 90% observed a single time. V was pared by 6 bases and J by 0 bases, with 4 bases of the junction left unmatched. The CDR3 is 14 amino acids. Per the germline V gene, CDR1 is SGHTA and CDR2 is FQGNSA. A word on this clone: Its target is unknown.

The sequence derives from an adult in good health. This specimen was peripheral blood, taken on day 0 of AZD1222 vaccination. The J gene is TRBJ2-7, the V gene TRBV7-2, with 8 bases identical to TRBD2. The CDR3 DNA reads TGTGCCAGCAGAACCGGGACTAGCTCCTACGAGCAGTACTTC. Its translation: CASRTGTSSYEQYF.